The 28 T cell receptor beta chains listed next were all sequenced from one sample in a study of T cells in Graves' hyperthyroidism and ophthalmopathy. Researchers amplified the TCR beta CDR3 regions from RNA transcripts. The study used the HTBI primer set for a first-round RT-PCR of the TCR CDR3. TCRdb re-analysed the multiplex PCR reads in MiXCR, keeping a single row per CDR3 protein. The table has approximately 740,000 distinct CDR3 sequences, around 15% seen once; the top ten hold roughly a tenth. Sequenced material: blood. These receptors came from a woman between 18 and 30 years old with Graves' hyperthyroidism.

In its sample, this clonotype was seen many times. The chain carries TRBV7-2 and TRBJ2-1, with D tentatively TRBD2 (6 bases). There are 17 residues in the CDR3. Germline V gene sequence: CDR1 SGHTA, CDR2 FQGNSA. The ends were cut back, 4 bases at V and 6 bases at J, with 22 bases in the middle. The CDR3 loop is CASSSEILGGVTNEQFF. CDR3 DNA sequence: TGTGCCAGCAGCTCTGAGATTTTGGGGGGTGTGACCAATGAGCAGTTCTTC.

The chain employs TRBV15 and TRBJ1-1, with a tentative D call TRBD1 (5 bases). The germline V and J ends were trimmed by 0 bases and 1 base, with 21 bases remaining between them. The germline V gene encodes CDR1 LNHNV and CDR2 YYDKDF (reference sequence). This CDR3 is 19 amino acids long. This CDR3 is CATSREGDDGLGPNTEAFF. The DNA for the CDR3 is TGTGCCACCAGCAGAGAGGGGGATGATGGTTTAGGACCGAACACTGAAGCTTTCTTT.

This clonotype has ten or more counts. The V and J genes are TRBV3-1 and TRBJ2-2; D gene ambiguous. The CDR3 is made up of 16 amino acids. With 6 bases removed from V and 6 bases from J, the gap between germline ends came to 20 bases. Germline loops: CDR1 LGHDT, CDR2 YNNKEL (reference sequence). The DNA of the CDR3 is TGTGCCAGCAGTCCATCCCCGATCGCCCGGTCCGGGGAGCTGTTTTTT. Its translation is CASSPSPIARSGELFF.

The V call is TRBV5-1, the J call TRBJ2-1; TRBD1 or TRBD2 may be the D gene (5 bases each). CDR3 length equals 17 residues. Germline CDR1 and CDR2: SGHRS and YFSETQ. Trimming removed 0 bases from V and 4 bases from J, with 17 bases in between. The CDR3 reads CASSLELGAGSYNEQFF. As DNA, the CDR3 is TGCGCCAGCAGCTTGGAGTTAGGGGCAGGGAGTTACAATGAGCAGTTCTTC.

This clonotype has a handful of counts. The V and J genes are TRBV6-1 and TRBJ1-6; 7 nucleotides line up with TRBD1. With V trimmed by 6 bases and J by 10 bases, 6 bases remained unmatched. The germline CDR1 and CDR2 sequences are MNHNS and SASEGT. The CDR3 loop spans 13 amino acids. DNA for the CDR3: TGTGCCAGCAGGACTCAGGGGGGATCACCCCTCCACTTT. Translating gives CASRTQGGSPLHF.

The genes are TRBV18 and TRBJ1-4, with 7 nucleotides matching TRBD1. The germline V gene has CDR1 KGHSH and CDR2 LQKENI. This CDR3 region has 15 residues. With 3 bases clipped from V and 5 bases from J, the junction kept 6 bases outside the gene matches. As DNA, the CDR3 is TGTGCCAGCTCACCGTCCGGGACAGCGAATGAAAAACTGTTTTTT. Residues: CASSPSGTANEKLFF.

This rearrangement joins TRBV28 to TRBJ2-5; D not resolved. V lost 5 bases, J lost 5 bases, and 12 bases lay in between. This CDR3 spans 13 amino acids. Germline CDR1 is MDHEN and CDR2 is SYDVKM. The CDR3 nucleotides are TGTGCCAGCAGTGCGCCGTTGGGGGAGACCCAGTACTTC. This gives the protein CASSAPLGETQYF. Full variable domain (missing parts from reference TRBV28 and TRBJ2-5): DVKVTQSSRYLVKRTGEKVFLECVQDMDHENMFWYRQDPGLGLRLIYFSYDVKMKEKGDIPEGYSVSREKKERFSLILESASTNQTSMYLCASSAPLGETQYFGPGTRLLVL.

This clonotype was recorded a few times. The chain is built from TRBV13 and TRBJ2-3; 10 bases agree with TRBD2. Germline V gene lookup returns CDR1 PRHDT and CDR2 FYEKMQ (reference sequence). The CDR3 covers 15 residues. With 5 bases clipped from V and 5 bases from J, the junction kept 7 bases outside the gene matches. In DNA, the CDR3 is TGTGCCAGCAGCACCTGGACTAGCGGTGGAGATACGCAGTATTTT. It is translated as CASSTWTSGGDTQYF. Drawing the rest from reference TRBV13 and TRBJ2-3, the complete variable domain is AAGVIQSPRHLIKEKRETATLKCYPIPRHDTVYWYQQGPGQDPQFLISFYEKMQSDKGSIPDRFSAQQFSDYHSELNMSSLELGDSALYFCASSTWTSGGDTQYFGPGTRLTVL.

This clonotype came up once. This sequence joins TRBV6-7 and TRBJ2-1, with 10 bases identical to TRBD1. TRBV6-7 is placed among ORFs of uncertain function. There are 15 residues in the CDR3. The trim removed 8 bases at V and 8 bases at J, leaving 12 bases unmatched. The CDR3 loop reads CASPSPGQGTHEQFF. CDR3 in DNA: TGTGCCAGCCCAAGTCCGGGACAGGGGACCCATGAGCAGTTCTTC.

This clonotype turned up a few times. The chain joins TRBV29-1 to TRBJ1-2; no reliable D call. Per germline, CDR1 SQVTM and CDR2 ANQGSEA. The V end was cut by 3 bases, the J end by 5 bases, with 13 bases between. The CDR3 runs to 13 residues. The CDR3 region is CSVDVSSVYGYTF. The CDR3 DNA reads as TGCAGCGTTGATGTCAGCTCGGTTTATGGCTACACCTTC.

This clonotype was counted a few times. CDR3 sequence reads: CASGSGQPNSPLHF. The CDR3 DNA follows: TGTGCCAGCGGTTCTGGACAACCAAATTCACCCCTCCACTTT. The chain is built from TRBV7-3 and TRBJ1-6; D might be TRBD1 (5 bases). V was clipped by 8 bases and J by 7 bases, with 15 bases between them. CDR1 is SGHTA, CDR2 FQGTGA, per germline. The CDR3 spans 14 residues.

This clonotype was counted many times. CDR3 sequence (DNA): TGCAGCACAACTAGCGGGACGGAGACCCAGTACTTC. Translating gives CSTTSGTETQYF. The chain employs TRBV29-1 and TRBJ2-5; 10 nucleotides agree with TRBD2. The CDR3 length is 12 residues. Losses at the gene ends were 8 bases for V and 5 bases for J; bases not matched to a gene: 5. Germline CDR1 is SQVTM and CDR2 is ANQGSEA.

This clonotype was detected many times. J is TRBJ2-7 and V is TRBV20-1; TRBD2 might be the D (7 bases). The CDR3 has 15 residues. V was trimmed by 2 bases and J by 3 bases, leaving 17 bases between them. Germline loops: CDR1 DFQATT, CDR2 SNEGSKA (reference sequence). The CDR3 DNA sequence: TGCAGTGCTAGACGGGGCGGGGGCGGGAGCTACGAGCAGTACTTC. Encoded protein: CSARRGGGGSYEQYF.

In this sample, this clonotype turned up many times. This chain connects TRBV20-1 to TRBJ2-2; D possibly corresponds to TRBD2 (6 bases). Trimming stripped 1 base from V and 2 bases from J, with 11 bases between. The germline CDR1 and CDR2 sequences are DFQATT and SNEGSKA (reference sequence). This CDR3 contains 15 residues. The CDR3 DNA reads TGCAGTGCTAGAGTTGCTAGCGTTAACACCGGGGAGCTGTTTTTT. It codes for CSARVASVNTGELFF.

This clonotype was seen more than once but under ten times. The gene calls are TRBV12-3 or TRBV12-4 and TRBJ2-5, with D perhaps matching TRBD2 (6 bases). The CDR3 is 15 amino acids. Trimming took 6 bases from V and 4 from J, leaving 18 bases between them. The CDR3 sequence: CASSPFGRERETQYF. CDR3 bases: TGTGCCAGCAGCCCTTTTGGCCGGGAGAGAGAGACCCAGTACTTC.

Regarding this clonotype: This may be a read error, as it is one base from a much larger clone. The genes are TRBV29-1 and TRBJ1-1; TRBD1 is a possible D gene (6 bases). The CDR3 consists of 12 residues. Germline V CDR1 and CDR2: SQVTM, ANQGSEA. The chain's CDR3 is CSVPRGVTETFF. As DNA, the CDR3 is TGCAGCGTTCCCAGGGGAGTAACTGAAACTTTCTTT.

This clonotype was seen ten or more times. The chain is built from TRBV2 and TRBJ2-3; TRBD2 agrees at 10 bases. V lost 6 bases and J lost 5; bases outside the gene matches: 11. Germline V gives CDR1 SNHLY, CDR2 FYNNEI. This CDR3 is 16 amino acids long. The CDR3 DNA sequence: TGTGCCAGCAGCCGAGGGCTAGCGGGAGTTGGAGATACGCAGTATTTT. It is translated as CASSRGLAGVGDTQYF.

This clonotype was detected only a few times. This chain connects TRBV19 to TRBJ2-7; D is uncertain. The CDR3 extends over 14 amino acids. CDR1 LNHDA and CDR2 SQIVND come from the germline V gene (reference sequence). The V gene lost 5 bases and the J gene lost 0 bases, with 11 bases spanning the gap. This chain's CDR3 is CASSAASSSYEQYF. CDR3 coding DNA: TGTGCCAGTAGTGCGGCTTCGAGCTCCTACGAGCAGTACTTC.

The rearrangement uses TRBV24-1 and TRBJ1-2, with a weak D call TRBD1 (6 bases). This CDR3 region has 15 residues. Germline assignment: CDR1 KGHDR and CDR2 SFDVKD. Trimming shortened V by 4 bases and J by 4 bases, and 15 bases separated the two germline ends. The CDR3 reads CATSDKKGQFYGYTF. In nucleotides, the CDR3 is TGTGCCACCAGTGACAAAAAAGGACAGTTCTATGGCTACACCTTC.

The V call is TRBV3-1, the J call TRBJ2-7; D might be TRBD1 (5 bases). The J call may be incorrect, as the DNA end agrees better with TRBJ2-1. The CDR3 is 14 amino acids. The germline CDR1 and CDR2 sequences are LGHDT and YNNKEL (reference sequence). The CDR3 loop is CASSLSAGSYEQFF. The CDR3 DNA reads as TGTGCCAGCAGCCTATCCGCAGGGTCCTACGAGCAGTTCTTC.

The chain carries TRBV3-1 and TRBJ1-5, with 12 bases fitting TRBD1. V shed 3 bases and J 1 base; nucleotides not matched to a gene: 4. The CDR3 totals 17 residues. CDR1 is LGHDT, CDR2 YNNKEL, per germline (reference sequence). Here the CDR3 DNA reads TGTGCCAGCAGCCAGGGGACAGGGGGCAGAAGCAATCAGCCCCAGCATTTT. Translation: CASSQGTGGRSNQPQHF.

This clonotype was recorded a few times. The J gene is TRBJ2-7, the V gene TRBV27, with D uncertain. The CDR3 contains 13 residues. CDR1 MNHEY and CDR2 SMNVEV come from the germline V gene (reference sequence). V was clipped by 8 bases and J by 7 bases, with 18 bases between them. CDR3 region: CASRSDQNWEQYF. The CDR3 bases are TGTGCCAGCCGGAGCGACCAAAACTGGGAGCAGTACTTC.

CDR3 in amino acids: CASSGPGQINEKLFF. The CDR3 nucleotides read TGTGCCAGCAGCGGACCTGGACAGATTAATGAAAAACTGTTTTTT. V usage is TRBV7-9 and J usage is TRBJ1-4; perhaps TRBD1 as D (6 bases). The CDR3 is 15 residues long. Germline-derived CDR1 and CDR2 are SEHNR and FQNEAQ (reference sequence). V was shortened by 5 bases and J by 4 bases, with 14 bases between the two germline ends.

In this sample, this clonotype turned up a few times. CDR3 bases: TGTGCCAGCAGCCAAGATCGGAGGTTTAGAAACAATGAGCAGTTCTTC. It is translated as CASSQDRRFRNNEQFF. The chain joins TRBV14 to TRBJ2-1; D is possibly TRBD2 (5 bases). The CDR3 length is 16 residues. V was trimmed by 0 bases and J by 5 bases, leaving 14 bases between them. Germline V lookup: CDR1 SGHDN, CDR2 FVKESK.

The V call is TRBV12-3 or TRBV12-4, the J call TRBJ2-1, with 8 nucleotides matching TRBD2. The V gene end was trimmed by 6 bases and the J gene end by 1 base; junction bases not matched to a gene: 8. The CDR3 sequence is 16 residues long. The CDR3, as DNA: TGTGCCAGCAGAGAAGCCGTAGCGGGATCCTACAATGAGCAGTTCTTC. The encoded protein is CASREAVAGSYNEQFF.

This clonotype turned up a few times. The chain uses TRBV12-3 or TRBV12-4 and TRBJ2-6; no firm D call. There are 14 residues in the CDR3. The V end lost 6 bases, the J end lost 0 bases, and 6 bases lay between the germline ends. The CDR3 loop reads CASSPNSGANVLTF. CDR3 DNA: TGTGCCAGCAGCCCTAACTCTGGGGCCAACGTCCTGACTTTC.

The sample holds many counts of this clonotype. The rearrangement links TRBV7-2 to TRBJ2-7; TRBD2 agrees at 10 bases. Trimming at V came to 6 bases and at J to 0 bases, leaving 5 bases not matched to a gene. Germline CDR1 reads SGHTA; CDR2 reads FQGNSA. The CDR3 totals 15 residues. The CDR3 region has the DNA TGTGCCAGCAGTTCGACTAGCGGGTTCTCCTACGAGCAGTACTTC. As protein: CASSSTSGFSYEQYF.

This clonotype has a handful of counts. The gene calls are TRBV6-2 or TRBV6-3 and TRBJ2-7, with 13 nucleotides matching TRBD2. The V and J ends lost 2 bases and 7 bases, in that order; junction bases with no gene match: 14. The CDR3 has 18 residues. Germline lookup yields CDR1 MNHEY and CDR2 SVGEGT. The chain's CDR3 is CASSYRLAGGMMALEQYF. CDR3 in DNA: TGTGCCAGCAGTTACCGACTAGCGGGAGGAATGATGGCCTTAGAGCAGTACTTC.